The T cell receptor (beta chain) described here comes from a study of T cells in Graves' hyperthyroidism and ophthalmopathy (dated by TCRdb to 2018 to 2020). A note on the overall study: Peripheral blood samples were taken at the time of initial diagnosis, prior to any treatment. To identify distinguishing TCR V-J signatures, a discovery cohort of about 95 patients was used, comprising 40 to 45 with Graves' ophthalmopathy and about 59 with stable Graves' hyperthyroidism. An independent validation cohort of around 19 hyperthyroidism patients and about 16 patients who later progressed to ophthalmopathy tested prospective prediction of ophthalmopathy. For training and testing, the 100 or so patients in the discovery cohort were randomly divided in a 7:3 ratio. Thyroid tissue and blood T-cell repertoires from about six Graves' hyperthyroidism patients were also compared in the study. After blood sampling, hyperthyroidism patients were treated with methimazole at a starting dose of 30 mg daily, and ophthalmopathy patients were treated with high-dose intravenous methylprednisolone. According to the paper, TCR Vbeta CDR3 sequencing was carried out on 135 peripheral blood samples, which came from 40 to 45 ophthalmopathy, under 80 hyperthyroidism and about 17 progressor patients.

Amplification of TCR beta CDR3 regions was carried out from RNA transcripts. The first round of RT-PCR for the TCR CDR3 was performed with the HTBI primer set and the Qiagen OneStep RT-PCR kit. Libraries were constructed in a second round of multiplex PCR, after which size selection and purification were carried out. Libraries were sequenced paired-end with 100 bp reads on an Illumina HiSeq2000. From the authors' description of their analysis: SOAPnuke was used to process the raw data, with reads discarded if the reads contained adapters or uncalled bases, had a mean Phred below 15, or lacked an exact constant-primer or identifier match. COPE v1.2.5 was used to merge high-quality paired reads, and clonotypes were defined as unique nucleotide sequences. MiTCR v1.1 was used to align clonotypes to the IMGT TRBV, TRBD and TRBJ reference segments. The analysis included only V-J combinations with a frequency above 0.0001, which together covered more than 99% of the repertoires. The TCS score was defined as the ratio of F50 (clonal expansion) to E x V (chaos), calculated using BLOSUM62-based TCRdist between CDR3 peptides within each V-J. Welch's t-statistics and random forest reduced 514 V-J features to around 14, which were used in a naive Bayes classifier (R e1071). Through fastp at Q25 and MiXCR, TCRdb rebuilt clones from the public reads, retaining in-frame beta chains. Each CDR3 protein gets just one entry, which takes the most common genes and DNA from the rows behind it. The V and J calls reflect TCRdb's pipeline rather than the authors' work. Counted in this sample were roughly 350,000 distinct CDR3 sequences; about 15% of them appeared once. Together, the top ten hold under 30% of the sample.

Graves' hyperthyroidism was defined as stable when no progression to ophthalmopathy occurred over 18 months of follow-up. Hyperthyroidism patients were newly diagnosed, with disease duration under 2 months, and aged 18 to 65 years. Patients with uncontrolled infections, other autoimmune diseases, pregnancy or lactation were excluded. Diagnoses were established on the basis of clinical symptoms, serum thyroxine and TRAb, thyroid ultrasound, and orbital computed tomography. PBMCs were isolated from about 9.2 ml of fresh peripheral blood by Ficoll-Paque density gradient centrifugation. Total RNA was extracted using Trizol reagent, and RNA quality was assessed on an Agilent 2100 Bioanalyzer. Broad study findings and their caveats: Most expanded thyroid clonotypes (frequency above 0.001) were also found in blood, which suggests that blood repertoires may mirror thyroid immune responses. In validation, progression to ophthalmopathy was predicted by the model with 70% to 71% sensitivity and 72% to 80% specificity, a median of roughly 6.4 months before onset. Sample size was not statistically predetermined, and blinding of investigators to group allocation was not performed. In cross-validation, a model built on a 13 V-J signature told ophthalmopathy apart from stable hyperthyroidism with about 90% sensitivity and around 84% specificity, and in testing the same model reached 80%/75%.

This clonotype has ten or more counts. Its specific antigen is unknown. The input lacks base qualities; no much larger clone sits a single base away. There are 18 amino acids in the CDR3, from cysteine to phenylalanine inclusive. The retained sequence is limited to the CDR3, 54 bases, with the frame set at the first base. Trimming accounts for 6 bases at V and 3 bases at J, while the number of junction bases matched to no gene is 12. This sequence originates from a woman aged 25-40 years with Graves' hyperthyroidism. The source material was blood. The chain links TRBV12-3 or TRBV12-4 with TRBJ2-5, with 14 central nucleotides matching TRBD2. In nucleotide form, the sequence is TGTGCCAGCAGCGCAGGGGGACTAGCGGGAGAATTGGAAGAGACCCAGTACTTC. Its protein product is CASSAGGLAGELEETQYF.